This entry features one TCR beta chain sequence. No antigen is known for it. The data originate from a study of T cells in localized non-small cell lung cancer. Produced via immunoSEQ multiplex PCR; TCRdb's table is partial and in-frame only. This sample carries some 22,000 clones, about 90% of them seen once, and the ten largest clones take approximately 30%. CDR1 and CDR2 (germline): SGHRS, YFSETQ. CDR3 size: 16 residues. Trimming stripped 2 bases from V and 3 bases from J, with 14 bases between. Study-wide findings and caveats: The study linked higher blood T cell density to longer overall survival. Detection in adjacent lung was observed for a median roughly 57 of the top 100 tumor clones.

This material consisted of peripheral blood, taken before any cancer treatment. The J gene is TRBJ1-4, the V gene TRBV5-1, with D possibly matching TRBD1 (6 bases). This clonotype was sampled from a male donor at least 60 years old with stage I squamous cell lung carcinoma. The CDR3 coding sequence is TGCGCCAGCAGCTTAGGGGGGTCACCGGCTAATGAAAAACTGTTTTTT. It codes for CASSLGGSPANEKLFF.